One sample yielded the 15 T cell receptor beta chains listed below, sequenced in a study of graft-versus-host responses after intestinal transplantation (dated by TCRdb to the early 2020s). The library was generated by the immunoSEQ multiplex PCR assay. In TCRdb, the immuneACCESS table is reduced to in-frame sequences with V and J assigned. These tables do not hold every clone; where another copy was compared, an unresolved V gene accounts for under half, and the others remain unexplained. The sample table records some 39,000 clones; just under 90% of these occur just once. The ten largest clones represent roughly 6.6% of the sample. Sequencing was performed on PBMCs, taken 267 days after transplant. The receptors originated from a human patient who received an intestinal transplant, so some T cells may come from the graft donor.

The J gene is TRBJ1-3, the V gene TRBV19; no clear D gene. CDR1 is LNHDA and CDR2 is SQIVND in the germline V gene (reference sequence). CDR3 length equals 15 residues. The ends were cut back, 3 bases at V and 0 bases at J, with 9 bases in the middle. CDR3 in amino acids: CASSIKANSGNTIYF. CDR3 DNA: TGTGCCAGTAGTATTAAGGCAAACTCTGGAAACACCATATATTTT.

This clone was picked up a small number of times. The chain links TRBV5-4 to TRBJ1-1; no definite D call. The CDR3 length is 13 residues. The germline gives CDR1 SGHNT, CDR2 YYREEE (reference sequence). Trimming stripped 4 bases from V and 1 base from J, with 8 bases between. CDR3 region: CASSRIGNTEAFF. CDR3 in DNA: TGTGCCAGCAGCCGGATTGGGAACACTGAAGCTTTCTTT.

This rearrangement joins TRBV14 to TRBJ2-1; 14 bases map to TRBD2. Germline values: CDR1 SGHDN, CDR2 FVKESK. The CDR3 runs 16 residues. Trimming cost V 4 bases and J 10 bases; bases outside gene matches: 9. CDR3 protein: CASSLNPGLAGDEQFF. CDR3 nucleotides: TGTGCCAGCAGCCTAAATCCGGGACTAGCGGGGGACGAGCAGTTCTTC.

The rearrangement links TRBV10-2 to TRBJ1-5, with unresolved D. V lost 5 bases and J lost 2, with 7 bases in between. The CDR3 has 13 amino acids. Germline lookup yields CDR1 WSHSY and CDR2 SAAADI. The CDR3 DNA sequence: TGCGCCAGCAGTCACGGGGGCAATCAGCCCCAGCATTTT. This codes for CASSHGGNQPQHF.

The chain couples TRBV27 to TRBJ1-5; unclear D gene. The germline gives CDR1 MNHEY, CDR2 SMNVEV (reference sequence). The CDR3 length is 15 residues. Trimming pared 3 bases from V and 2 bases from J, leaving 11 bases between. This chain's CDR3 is CASSLMDGGNQPQHF. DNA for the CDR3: TGTGCCAGCAGTTTGATGGACGGAGGCAATCAGCCCCAGCATTTT.

This CDR3 is CASSPQRGGSGELFF. DNA of the CDR3: TGTGCCAGCAGCCCCCAGCGGGGGGGCTCTGGGGAGCTGTTTTTT. The chain has TRBV11-2 and TRBJ2-2; 10 bases are a match to TRBD2. CDR1 and CDR2 from the germline V gene are SGHAT and FQNNGV. V dropped 5 bases and J dropped 8; count of bases not matched to a gene: 8. This CDR3 spans 15 amino acids.

CDR3 coding DNA: TGTGCCAGCAGCACGGGGACAGGGGCATTCTACAACTATGGCTACACCTTC. It specifies CASSTGTGAFYNYGYTF. V gene TRBV7-9 combines with J gene TRBJ1-2, with 10 bases that match TRBD1. CDR3 length: 17 amino acids. Losses at the gene ends were 5 bases for V and 2 bases for J; bases not matched to a gene: 11. Per the germline V gene, CDR1 is SEHNR and CDR2 is FQNEAQ (reference sequence).

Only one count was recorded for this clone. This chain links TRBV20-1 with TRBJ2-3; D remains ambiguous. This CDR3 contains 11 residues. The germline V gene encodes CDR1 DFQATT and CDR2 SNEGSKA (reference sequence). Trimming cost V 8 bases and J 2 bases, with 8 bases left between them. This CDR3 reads CSLILTDTQYF. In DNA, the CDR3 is TGCAGTCTGATTCTCACAGATACGCAGTATTTT.

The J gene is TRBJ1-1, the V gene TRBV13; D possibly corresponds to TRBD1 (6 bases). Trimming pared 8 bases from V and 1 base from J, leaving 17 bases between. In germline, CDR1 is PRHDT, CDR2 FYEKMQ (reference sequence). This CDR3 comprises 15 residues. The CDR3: CASCIWGRGNTEAFF. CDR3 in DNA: TGTGCCAGCTGCATCTGGGGGCGGGGGAACACTGAAGCTTTCTTT.

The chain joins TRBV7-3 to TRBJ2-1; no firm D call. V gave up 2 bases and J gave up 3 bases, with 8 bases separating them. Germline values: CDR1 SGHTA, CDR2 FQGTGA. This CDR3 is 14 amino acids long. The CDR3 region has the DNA TGTGCCAGCAGCTTAGCGGCCCTCTACAATGAGCAGTTCTTC. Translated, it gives CASSLAALYNEQFF.

The CDR3 spells CASSPLTSGTDTQYF. The DNA for the CDR3 is TGCGCCAGCAGCCCCCTAACTAGCGGCACAGATACGCAGTATTTT. The chain has TRBV4-1 and TRBJ2-3; 7 positions agree with TRBD2. The CDR3 totals 15 residues. Trimming cost V 4 bases and J 1 base; bases outside gene matches: 5. Per germline, CDR1 MGHRA and CDR2 YSYEKL.

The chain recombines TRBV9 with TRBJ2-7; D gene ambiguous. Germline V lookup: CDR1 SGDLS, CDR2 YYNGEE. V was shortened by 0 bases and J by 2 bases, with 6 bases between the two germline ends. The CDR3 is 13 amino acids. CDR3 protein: CASSVEAAYEQYF. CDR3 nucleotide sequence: TGTGCCAGCAGCGTAGAGGCGGCCTACGAGCAGTACTTC.

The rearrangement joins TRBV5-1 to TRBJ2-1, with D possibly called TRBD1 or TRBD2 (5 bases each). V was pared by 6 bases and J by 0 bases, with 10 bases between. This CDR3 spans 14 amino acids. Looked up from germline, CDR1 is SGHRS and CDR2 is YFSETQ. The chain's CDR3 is CASTLGTSYNEQFF. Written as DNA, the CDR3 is TGCGCCAGCACCTTAGGGACCTCCTACAATGAGCAGTTCTTC.

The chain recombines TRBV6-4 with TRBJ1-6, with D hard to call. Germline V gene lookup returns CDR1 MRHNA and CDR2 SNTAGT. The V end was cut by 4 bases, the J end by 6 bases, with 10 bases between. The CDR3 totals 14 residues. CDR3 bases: TGTGCCAGCAGTGTAGAGGGTGGTAATTCACCCCTCCACTTT. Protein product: CASSVEGGNSPLHF.

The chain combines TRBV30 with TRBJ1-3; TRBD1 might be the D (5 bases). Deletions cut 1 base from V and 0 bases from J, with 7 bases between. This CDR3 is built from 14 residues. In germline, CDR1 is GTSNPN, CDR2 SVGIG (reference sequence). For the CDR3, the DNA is TGTGCCTGGAGTGAAGGGACCTCTGGAAACACCATATATTTT. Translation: CAWSEGTSGNTIYF.